The rows below give T cell receptor beta chains drawn from one sample of a study of beta chain features in type 1 diabetes. Clones were read by immunoSEQ multiplex PCR, and TCRdb kept only the in-frame ones, dropping some. The sample comprises 350,000 to 450,000 clones, 14% of which are singletons, and roughly 0.04% rests with the top ten. The sequenced sample was naive CD4+ T cells from blood. Every receptor here comes from a man aged 30 to 45 in good health. Each CDR3 is given with its conserved first and last residue. Fields, in order: V gene, D gene, clone size, J gene, CDR3 length, CDR3 DNA, CDR3 protein. The D gene is left open where the match is weak. The size entry is marked missing in some rows and otherwise reads once, few, many or a size class.

V: TRBV28; D: TRBD1; size: .; J: TRBJ2-2; length: 14; DNA: TGTGCCAGCACCCGGACAGGGTACACCGGGGAGCTGTTTTTT; CDR3: CASTRTGYTGELFF
V: TRBV5-4; D: .; size: .; J: TRBJ2-5; length: 14; DNA: TGTGCCAGCAGCCCTGGGCAAACTCAAGAGACCCAGTACTTC; CDR3: CASSPGQTQETQYF
V: TRBV7-2; D: TRBD2; size: .; J: TRBJ2-5; length: 13; DNA: TGTGCCAGCAGCTCAGCGCGGGGGGAGACCCAGTACTTC; CDR3: CASSSARGETQYF
V: TRBV7-8; D: .; size: few; J: TRBJ2-7; length: 15; DNA: TGTGCCAGCAGCACAACAGGGACCTACACCTACGAGCAGTACTTC; CDR3: CASSTTGTYTYEQYF
V: TRBV6-1; D: .; size: few; J: TRBJ2-1; length: 15; DNA: TGTGCCAGCAGTAGTTCGGAGCGGGTGTACAATGAGCAGTTCTTC; CDR3: CASSSSERVYNEQFF
V: TRBV27; D: .; size: .; J: TRBJ1-5; length: 18; DNA: TGTGCCAGCAGTTTATCGCCCCCGAACAGGGTGATCAATCAGCCCCAGCATTTT; CDR3: CASSLSPPNRVINQPQHF
V: TRBV7-2; D: TRBD1; size: .; J: TRBJ2-2; length: 15; DNA: TGTGCCAGCAGCCCGGACAGGGTGAACACCGGGGAGCTGTTTTTT; CDR3: CASSPDRVNTGELFF
V: TRBV4-3; D: .; size: .; J: TRBJ1-1; length: 12; DNA: TGCGCCAGCAGCCAAACAGGAAGGGCAGCTTTCTTT; CDR3: CASSQTGRAAFF
V: TRBV27; D: TRBD1; size: .; J: TRBJ2-7; length: 15; DNA: TGTGCCAGCAGTTTATCCCCGGGACAGAACTACGAGCAGTACTTC; CDR3: CASSLSPGQNYEQYF
V: TRBV10-3; D: TRBD2; size: few; J: TRBJ2-2; length: 14; DNA: TGTGCCATCTTGGGACTAGCGGGCACCGGGGAGCTGTTTTTT; CDR3: CAILGLAGTGELFF
V: TRBV10-3; D: .; size: .; J: TRBJ2-1; length: 15; DNA: TGTGCCATCAGCTTCACGCCGGCGACGAACAATGAGCAGTTCTTC; CDR3: CAISFTPATNNEQFF
V: TRBV7-8; D: TRBD1; size: few; J: TRBJ1-6; length: 14; DNA: TGTGCCAGCAGCTTAGGACAGGGAGTTTCACCCCTCCACTTT; CDR3: CASSLGQGVSPLHF
V: TRBV7-3; D: .; size: few; J: TRBJ2-2; length: 16; DNA: TGTGCCAGCAGCTTCCCAGGGGAGGGCGACACCGGGGAGCTGTTTTTT; CDR3: CASSFPGEGDTGELFF
V: TRBV7-6; D: .; size: few; J: TRBJ1-5; length: 14; DNA: TGTGCCAGCAGCTTAAAGGCGGGGGATCAGCCCCAGCATTTT; CDR3: CASSLKAGDQPQHF
V: TRBV7-7; D: TRBD2; size: few; J: TRBJ2-7; length: 15; DNA: TGTGCCAGCAGGCAAGTAGCGGGGGCCCTCTACGAGCAGTACTTC; CDR3: CASRQVAGALYEQYF
V: TRBV27; D: .; size: few; J: TRBJ1-5; length: 18; DNA: TGTGCCAGCAGTTTAACCTTTACGGCAGGGCGCGGCAATCAGCCCCAGCATTTT; CDR3: CASSLTFTAGRGNQPQHF
V: TRBV9; D: .; size: few; J: TRBJ2-3; length: 16; DNA: TGTGCCAGCAGCACTCAACCGGGGACTGGCACAGATACGCAGTATTTT; CDR3: CASSTQPGTGTDTQYF
V: TRBV27; D: .; size: .; J: TRBJ2-7; length: 13; DNA: TGTGCCAGCAGTTTCGGACGGAGGTACGAGCAGTACTTC; CDR3: CASSFGRRYEQYF
V: TRBV5-1; D: TRBD2; size: few; J: TRBJ2-1; length: 15; DNA: TGCGCCAGCAGCTTGGAACTAGCGGGGACCAGTGAGCAGTTCTTC; CDR3: CASSLELAGTSEQFF
V: TRBV11-3; D: .; size: .; J: TRBJ2-3; length: 12; DNA: TGTGCCAACGCCCTTGGCACAGATACGCAGTATTTT; CDR3: CANALGTDTQYF